This TCR beta chain was sequenced for a study of OX40 agonist ivuxolimab in advanced cancers. At the level of the study: Patients assigned to dose escalation were diagnosed with hepatocellular carcinoma, melanoma, renal cell or head and neck cancer.

There are 16 residues in the CDR3. Germline CDR1 and CDR2: SNHLY and FYNNEI. The V and J ends lost 5 bases and 6 bases respectively, with 17 bases between them. The investigators sampled blood at baseline, at cycle 4 day 1, and at cycle 7 day 1. Here immunoSEQ multiplex PCR was the method, and the copy in TCRdb shows in-frame clones only, minus some. The sample has roughly 29,000 clones, approximately 86% seen once. J is TRBJ1-6 and V is TRBV2, with a possible D match to TRBD1 (5 bases). The sequencing used CD4+ or CD8+ T cells sorted from blood, collected in a trial of the OX40 agonist ivuxolimab. This sequence originates from an adult with an advanced solid tumor such as melanoma, head and neck, liver or kidney cancer. The CDR3 loop reads CASSMRGPLFNSPLHF. CDR3 coding DNA: TGTGCCAGCAGTATGCGGGGCCCGTTATTTAATTCACCCCTCCACTTT.